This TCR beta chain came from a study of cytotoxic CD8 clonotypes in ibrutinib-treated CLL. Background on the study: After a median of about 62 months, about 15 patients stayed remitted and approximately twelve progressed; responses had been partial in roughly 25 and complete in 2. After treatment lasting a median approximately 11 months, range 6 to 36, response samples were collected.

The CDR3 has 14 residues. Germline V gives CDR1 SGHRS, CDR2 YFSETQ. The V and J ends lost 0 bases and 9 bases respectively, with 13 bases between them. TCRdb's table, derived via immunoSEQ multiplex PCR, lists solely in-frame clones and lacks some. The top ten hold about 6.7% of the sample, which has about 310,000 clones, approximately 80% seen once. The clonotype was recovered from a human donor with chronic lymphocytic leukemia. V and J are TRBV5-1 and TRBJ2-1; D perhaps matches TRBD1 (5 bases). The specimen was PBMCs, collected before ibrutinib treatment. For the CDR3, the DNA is TGCGCCAGCAGCTTGGCCGCAGGGCGTAGTGAGCAGTTCTTC. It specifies CASSLAAGRSEQFF.